A selection of T cell receptor beta chains follows, all from one sample in a study of T-cell reconstitution after alpha-beta-depleted transplantation in children. TCRdb fed the PCR reads into MiXCR, producing one record per CDR3 protein. Among about 250,000 distinct CDR3 sequences, around 25% were seen once, and the ten largest hold roughly 5%. The sample here was PBMCs, mostly from graft donor cells, taken 360 days after TCRalphabeta/CD19-depleted stem cell transplant. Receptors were obtained from a female patient between 2 and 15 years old who had a stem cell transplant for congenital amegakaryocytic thrombocytopenia, so the T cells may come from the graft donor. Each CDR3 is given with its conserved first and last residue. The D gene is left open where the match is weak. Part of the rows lack a size; the others show once, few, many or a class for expanded clones.

v_gene: TRBV20-1
abundance: .
d_gene: .
CDR3aa: CSARTGPWTYNEQFF

v_gene: TRBV2
abundance: few
d_gene: .
CDR3aa: CASSVEGTQPQHF

v_gene: TRBV20-1
abundance: .
d_gene: TRBD2
CDR3aa: CSAPSGSSYNEQFF

v_gene: TRBV30
abundance: few
d_gene: TRBD1
CDR3aa: CAWNDRGDEQFF

v_gene: TRBV7-2
abundance: few
d_gene: .
CDR3aa: CASTRGGKTTYEQYF

v_gene: TRBV15
abundance: .
d_gene: TRBD1
CDR3aa: CANTPTGVRTDTQYF

v_gene: TRBV28
abundance: few
d_gene: .
CDR3aa: CASSLVGKQFF

v_gene: TRBV6-1
abundance: few
d_gene: .
CDR3aa: CASHRRGLFNYGYTF

v_gene: TRBV7-2
abundance: few
d_gene: TRBD2
CDR3aa: CASSLLGTSGTEQYF

v_gene: TRBV11-2
abundance: .
d_gene: .
CDR3aa: CASSPNLAGNIQYF

v_gene: TRBV5-1
abundance: .
d_gene: .
CDR3aa: CASSGKGVATNEKLFF

v_gene: TRBV20-1
abundance: .
d_gene: TRBD1
CDR3aa: CSAHDYRGRYEQYF

v_gene: TRBV7-9
abundance: many
d_gene: .
CDR3aa: CASSLPLRETQYF

v_gene: TRBV20-1
abundance: few
d_gene: TRBD1
CDR3aa: CSARPHGSGGFTGELFF

v_gene: TRBV12-3/TRBV12-4
abundance: few
d_gene: .
CDR3aa: CASTPLRGNTEAFF

v_gene: TRBV5-1
abundance: few
d_gene: .
CDR3aa: CASSLVLRRGAEQFF

v_gene: TRBV7-2
abundance: few
d_gene: .
CDR3aa: CASSLRDEQYF

v_gene: TRBV11-2
abundance: .
d_gene: TRBD1
CDR3aa: CASSSTGAYGYTF

v_gene: TRBV12-3/TRBV12-4
abundance: .
d_gene: TRBD2
CDR3aa: CASSKSSGGLNEQFF

v_gene: TRBV29-1
abundance: .
d_gene: TRBD1
CDR3aa: CSVAPTGTVNYGYTF

v_gene: TRBV4-1
abundance: .
d_gene: TRBD1
CDR3aa: CASSQVHRGGNTIYF

v_gene: TRBV7-2
abundance: .
d_gene: .
CDR3aa: CASSLHGGLSSYEQYF

v_gene: TRBV18
abundance: few
d_gene: .
CDR3aa: CASSPLGQTGELFF

v_gene: TRBV3-1
abundance: many
d_gene: .
CDR3aa: CASSQGGTNTGELFF

v_gene: TRBV10-3
abundance: many
d_gene: .
CDR3aa: CAISELDVGGHTGELFF

v_gene: TRBV5-1
abundance: many
d_gene: .
CDR3aa: CASSLVQTTGELFF

v_gene: TRBV7-9
abundance: .
d_gene: .
CDR3aa: CASSQGGTPRVDTQYF

v_gene: TRBV12-3/TRBV12-4
abundance: .
d_gene: .
CDR3aa: CASSFTGDRGYTF

v_gene: TRBV5-1
abundance: .
d_gene: TRBD1
CDR3aa: CASSLETGSGNTIYF

v_gene: TRBV12-3/TRBV12-4
abundance: .
d_gene: .
CDR3aa: CASRIRGNSPLHF

v_gene: TRBV6-1
abundance: once
d_gene: .
CDR3aa: CASTIVSAKTGQPQHF

v_gene: TRBV5-6
abundance: .
d_gene: .
CDR3aa: CASSSLRARATNEKLFF

v_gene: TRBV20-1
abundance: few
d_gene: TRBD1
CDR3aa: CSARQGGGSEAFF

v_gene: TRBV28
abundance: few
d_gene: TRBD1
CDR3aa: CASSLSLLRDRGNEQFF

v_gene: TRBV6-1
abundance: .
d_gene: .
CDR3aa: CASRRDHTQYNTGELFF

v_gene: TRBV12-3/TRBV12-4
abundance: .
d_gene: .
CDR3aa: CASTLGQGDQPQHF

v_gene: TRBV30
abundance: .
d_gene: .
CDR3aa: CAVGLRGHEAFF

v_gene: TRBV3-1
abundance: few
d_gene: .
CDR3aa: CASSQDSGHSNQPQHF

v_gene: TRBV6-5
abundance: .
d_gene: .
CDR3aa: CASSYAVSSYEQYF

v_gene: TRBV5-1
abundance: .
d_gene: TRBD1
CDR3aa: CASSSPDRWETQYF

v_gene: TRBV5-1
abundance: .
d_gene: TRBD2
CDR3aa: CASRDSGSADTQYF

v_gene: TRBV6-1
abundance: .
d_gene: TRBD2
CDR3aa: CASSRGTSGGDSSWFF

v_gene: TRBV6-5
abundance: .
d_gene: .
CDR3aa: CASSYGGSFSYEQYF

v_gene: TRBV4-1
abundance: .
d_gene: .
CDR3aa: CASSQDFGIHGQETQYF

v_gene: TRBV12-3/TRBV12-4
abundance: few
d_gene: .
CDR3aa: CASSLNRIAAGLTGELFF

v_gene: TRBV5-1
abundance: few
d_gene: .
CDR3aa: CASSLIQDSTDTQYF

v_gene: TRBV30
abundance: .
d_gene: .
CDR3aa: CAWSPEQVSYEQYF

v_gene: TRBV2
abundance: few
d_gene: .
CDR3aa: CASSEFREIHGYTF

v_gene: TRBV10-3
abundance: .
d_gene: .
CDR3aa: CATKGGSAKGNEQFF

v_gene: TRBV4-1
abundance: .
d_gene: .
CDR3aa: CASSQTNLDISYEQYF